This T cell receptor (beta chain) was sequenced in a study of blood T cell repertoires in COVID-19. Overall study: Samples taken during acute and convalescent COVID-19 were collected in the United States, Italy and Spain.

Repertoires were generated with immunoSEQ multiplex PCR, while TCRdb's copy carries only in-frame clones and drops some. The sample lists 200,000 or so clones; about 86% were seen once. From germline, CDR1 is MDHEN and CDR2 SYDVKM. Trimming shortened V by 2 bases and J by 5 bases, and 12 bases separated the two germline ends. CDR3 length: 14 residues. Residents of approximately 25 US areas, aged about 18 to 89 years, made up the participants. Participants' reported clinical history set cohort assignment. The chain carries TRBV28 and TRBJ1-1, with D perhaps matching TRBD1 (6 bases). This TCR came from a woman aged 40 to 49 with acute COVID-19. Sequenced input: PBMCs or T cells enriched from blood (not recorded which). CDR3 nucleotides: TGTGCCAGCAGTTTACCGGGGGGCAGGACTGAAGCTTTCTTT. It translates to CASSLPGGRTEAFF.